This T cell receptor beta chain is drawn from a study of T cell repertoires in cytomegalovirus infection. This clonotype was recorded a few times. Per the germline V gene, CDR1 is MDHEN and CDR2 is SYDVKM. V lost 5 bases and J lost 8, with 19 bases in between. The CDR3 loop spans 15 amino acids. TCRdb used MiXCR to reprocess the reads, holding one entry per CDR3 protein. The data contain around 280,000 distinct CDR3 sequences, 12% to 15% of them singletons. The specimen was PBMCs. The rearrangement joins TRBV28 to TRBJ2-1, with D hard to call. The receptor's source is a human donor in good health (CMV status not recorded). Some clones in this sample may be carry-over from other donors' samples. The CDR3, as DNA: TGTGCCAGCAGTAGATGGCCAATAGGTACGGATGAGCAGTTCTTC. This gives the protein CASSRWPIGTDEQFF.